This paragraph reports one T cell receptor (beta chain). Its antigen is unidentified. These data originate in a study of T cell responses to AZD1222 COVID-19 vaccine. Study outcomes and limitations: Mostly white British, mostly female donors; authors suggested clonal diversity may be underestimated. Increased Spike-specific TCR breadth and depth were observed after two AZD1222 doses.

The repertoire was sequenced with immunoSEQ multiplex PCR; TCRdb's copy has only in-frame clones and lacks some. The sample contains some 94,000 clones, roughly 87% of which appear only once. CDR1 SEHNR and CDR2 FQNEAQ come from the germline V gene (reference sequence). V was pared by 1 base and J by 6 bases, with 18 bases between. This CDR3 has 17 amino acids. The source material was peripheral blood, sampled 28 days after the second AZD1222 dose. This chain joins TRBV7-9 and TRBJ2-2; tentative D call: TRBD1 (6 bases). The TCR sequence derives from an adult who received the AZD1222 COVID-19 vaccine. The CDR3: CASSLDWAGVLSGELFF. CDR3 bases: TGTGCCAGCAGCTTAGATTGGGCAGGGGTGCTCTCCGGGGAGCTGTTTTTT.